This TCR beta chain emerged from a study of T cells in Graves' hyperthyroidism and ophthalmopathy. Overall study findings and caveats: Progression to ophthalmopathy was predicted a median of approximately 6.4 months early.

The table lists this clonotype with many counts. What it recognizes is unknown. The source material, RNA transcripts, was used to amplify TCR beta CDR3 regions. Initially, a first-round RT-PCR of the TCR CDR3 employed the HTBI primer set. Each CDR3 protein is one row after TCRdb ran MiXCR on the multiplex PCR reads. The sample records approximately 300,000 distinct CDR3 sequences, around 15% being singletons. The CDR3 contains 15 residues. Germline V gene data show CDR1 as DFQATT and CDR2 as SNEGSKA (reference sequence). Trimming pared 3 bases from V and 4 bases from J, leaving 16 bases between. Source material: blood. The chain recombines TRBV20-1 with TRBJ1-3, with a weak D call TRBD1 (5 bases). The TCR was taken from a woman aged 55-69 years with Graves' ophthalmopathy. This chain's CDR3 is CSARTGQGDGNTIYF. The CDR3 DNA sequence: TGCAGTGCTAGGACGGGGCAGGGCGACGGAAACACCATATATTTT.